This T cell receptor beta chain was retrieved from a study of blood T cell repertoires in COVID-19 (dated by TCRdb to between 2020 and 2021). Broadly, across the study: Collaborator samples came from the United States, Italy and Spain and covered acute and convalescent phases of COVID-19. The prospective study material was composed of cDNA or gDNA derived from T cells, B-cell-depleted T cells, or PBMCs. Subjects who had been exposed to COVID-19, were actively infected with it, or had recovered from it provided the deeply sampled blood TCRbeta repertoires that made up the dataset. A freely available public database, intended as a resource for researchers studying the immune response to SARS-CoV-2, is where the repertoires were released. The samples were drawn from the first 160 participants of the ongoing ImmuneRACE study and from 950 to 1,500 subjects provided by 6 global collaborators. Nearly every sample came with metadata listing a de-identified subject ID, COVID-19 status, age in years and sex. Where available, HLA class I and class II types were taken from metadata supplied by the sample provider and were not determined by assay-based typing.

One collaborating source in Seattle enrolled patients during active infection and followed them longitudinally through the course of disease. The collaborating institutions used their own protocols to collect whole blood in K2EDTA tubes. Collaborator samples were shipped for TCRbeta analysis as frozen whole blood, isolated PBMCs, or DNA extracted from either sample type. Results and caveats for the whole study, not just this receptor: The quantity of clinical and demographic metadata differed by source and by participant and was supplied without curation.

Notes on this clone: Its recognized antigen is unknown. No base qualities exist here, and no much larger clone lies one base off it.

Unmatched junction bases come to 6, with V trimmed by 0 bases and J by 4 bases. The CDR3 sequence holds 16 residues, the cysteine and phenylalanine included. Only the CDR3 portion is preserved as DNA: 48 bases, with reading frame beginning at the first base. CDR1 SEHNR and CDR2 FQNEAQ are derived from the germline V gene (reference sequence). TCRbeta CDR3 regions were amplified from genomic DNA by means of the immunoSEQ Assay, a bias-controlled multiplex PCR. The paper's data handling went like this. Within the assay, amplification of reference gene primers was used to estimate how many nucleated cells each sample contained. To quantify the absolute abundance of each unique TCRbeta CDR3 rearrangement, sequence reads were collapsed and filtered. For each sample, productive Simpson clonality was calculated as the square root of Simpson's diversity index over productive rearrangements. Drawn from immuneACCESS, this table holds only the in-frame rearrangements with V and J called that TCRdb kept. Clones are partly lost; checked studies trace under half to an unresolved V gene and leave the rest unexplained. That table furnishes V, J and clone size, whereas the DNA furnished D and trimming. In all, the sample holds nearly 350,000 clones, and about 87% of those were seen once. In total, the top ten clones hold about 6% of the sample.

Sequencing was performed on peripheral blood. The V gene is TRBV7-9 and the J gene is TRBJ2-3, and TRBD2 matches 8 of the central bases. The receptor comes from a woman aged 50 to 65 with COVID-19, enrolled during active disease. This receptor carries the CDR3 CASSLAGAGDADTQYF. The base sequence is TGTGCCAGCAGCTTAGCGGGAGCGGGAGATGCAGATACGCAGTATTTT.